The next 18 T cell receptor beta chains were all read from a single sample in a study of cytomegalovirus exposure and HLA in healthy donors. 13 Jbeta primers and 60 Vbeta primers were used for the PCR. Using immunoSEQ multiplex PCR, the repertoire was profiled, and TCRdb retains in-frame clones only, with some absent. The sample carries more than 75,000 clones, 84% recorded once. Sequenced input: PBMCs. The receptors derive from a woman aged 18-29 years in good health and CMV-seropositive.

The J gene is TRBJ1-1, the V gene TRBV5-4; D remains unclear. Germline CDR1 reads SGHNT; CDR2 reads YYREEE (reference sequence). The CDR3 sequence is 15 residues long. V lost 0 bases, J lost 2 bases, and 11 bases lay in between. CDR3 amino acids: CASSLGAGFNTEAFF. Here the CDR3 DNA reads TGTGCCAGCAGCTTGGGGGCGGGGTTCAACACTGAAGCTTTCTTT.

This clone has more than one count but fewer than ten. The chain is built from TRBV28 and TRBJ2-6; TRBD2 matches 9 bases. The junction had 8 bases not matched to a gene; V was cut back by 8 bases and J by 3 bases. In germline, CDR1 is MDHEN, CDR2 SYDVKM. This CDR3 contains 16 residues. CDR3: CASGERGVHGANVLTF. CDR3 nucleotides: TGTGCCAGCGGGGAGCGGGGGGTTCATGGGGCCAACGTCCTGACTTTC.

The rearrangement links TRBV27 to TRBJ1-1; 8 bases fit TRBD1. CDR3 length equals 16 residues. V trimming: 0 bases; J trimming: 4 bases; junction bases outside the gene matches: 7. Looked up from germline, CDR1 is MNHEY and CDR2 is SMNVEV (reference sequence). This chain's CDR3 is CASSLSLQGAGTEAFF. The DNA for the CDR3 is TGTGCCAGCAGTTTATCGCTGCAGGGGGCAGGCACTGAAGCTTTCTTT.

The chain carries TRBV6-5 and TRBJ2-5, with a weak D call TRBD2 (5 bases). The CDR3 has 14 residues. CDR1 is MNHEY and CDR2 is SVGAGI in the germline V gene. The V end was cut by 4 bases, the J end by 0 bases, with 9 bases between. CDR3 nucleotide sequence: TGTGCCAGCAGTTCTGGGAGTTACCAAGAGACCCAGTACTTC. Protein product: CASSSGSYQETQYF.

The gene calls are TRBV27 and TRBJ2-3; 7 bases are a match to TRBD2. The V gene's germline CDR1 is MNHEY and CDR2 SMNVEV (reference sequence). CDR3 length equals 15 residues. The V segment lost 6 bases and the J segment 0 bases; nucleotides outside the gene matches: 6. DNA of the CDR3: TGTGCCAGCAGCCCTACTAGCGCAAGCACAGATACGCAGTATTTT. Its protein product is CASSPTSASTDTQYF.

The CDR3 DNA follows: TGTGCCAGCAGCTTGACAAGCGGAGAGACCCAGTACTTC. Its protein is CASSLTSGETQYF. The gene calls are TRBV5-4 and TRBJ2-5, with TRBD2 as a possible D gene (5 bases). V was cut by 1 base and J by 4 bases, with 8 bases left in between. Germline CDR1 SGHNT, CDR2 YYREEE (reference sequence). The CDR3 runs to 13 residues.

This chain joins TRBV6-5 and TRBJ2-3; TRBD1 aligns across 9 bases. The CDR3 has 14 residues. The germline V gene has CDR1 MNHEY and CDR2 SVGAGI. Germline trimming cut 6 bases from V and 8 bases from J; bases unmatched to any gene: 9. The CDR3 DNA sequence: TGTGCCAGCAGGGGACAGGGCCCTGAGTCTACGCAGTATTTT. Protein sequence: CASRGQGPESTQYF.

The chain uses TRBV28 and TRBJ2-3; no clear D. This CDR3 has 14 residues. V was shortened by 4 bases and J by 4 bases, with 12 bases between the two germline ends. Germline lookup yields CDR1 MDHEN and CDR2 SYDVKM. This CDR3 is CASSSFLAPDTQYF. The DNA for the CDR3 is TGTGCCAGCAGTTCCTTTTTAGCCCCAGATACGCAGTATTTT.

For this clone: At one end, the junction sequence differs from germline, possibly due to a read error. The rearrangement links TRBV7-7 to TRBJ2-7, with 9 bases that match TRBD1. The CDR3 spans 13 residues. Per germline, CDR1 SSHAT and CDR2 FNYEAQ (reference sequence). This chain's CDR3 is CASSLDRGGEQYF. The CDR3 bases are TGTGCTAGCAGCCTCGACAGGGGGGGAGAGCAGTACTTC.

The rearrangement uses TRBV7-9 and TRBJ1-3; perhaps TRBD1 as D (5 bases). Trimming left V 6 bases short and J 0 bases short, with 21 bases between. Germline CDR1 is SEHNR and CDR2 is FQNEAQ (reference sequence). This CDR3 is 18 amino acids long. CDR3 protein: CASSTPQEYTTSGNTIYF. The CDR3 DNA reads TGTGCCAGCAGTACCCCACAGGAATACACAACCTCTGGAAACACCATATATTTT. The entire variable domain, with the rest obtained from reference TRBV7-9 and TRBJ1-3, is as follows: DTGVSQNPRHKITKRGQNVTFRCDPISEHNRLYWYRQTLGQGPEFLTYFQNEAQLEKSRLLSDRFSAERPKGSFSTLEIQRTEQGDSAMYLCASSTPQEYTTSGNTIYFGEGSWLTVV.

The chain employs TRBV7-9 and TRBJ2-5, with a weak D call TRBD2 (6 bases). Trimming pared 3 bases from V and 2 bases from J, leaving 13 bases between. The germline CDR1 and CDR2 sequences are SEHNR and FQNEAQ (reference sequence). The CDR3 length is 15 residues. The CDR3 sequence: CASSFFRGAQETQYF. CDR3 sequence (DNA): TGTGCCAGCAGCTTCTTCCGCGGGGCGCAAGAGACCCAGTACTTC.

The chain carries TRBV10-1 and TRBJ1-1, with D unresolved. CDR3 length: 13 amino acids. Per the germline V gene, CDR1 is WNHNN and CDR2 is SYGVQD (reference sequence). V was pared by 4 bases and J by 1 base, with 7 bases between. The CDR3 loop reads CASSGTRNTEAFF. CDR3 DNA sequence: TGCGCCAGCAGTGGTACAAGGAACACTGAAGCTTTCTTT.

V and J are TRBV5-1 and TRBJ2-7; 9 nucleotides match TRBD2. The CDR3 extends over 15 amino acids. The J segment lost 6 bases and the V segment lost 5 bases, leaving 12 bases of the junction unmatched. CDR1 and CDR2 from the germline V gene are SGHRS and YFSETQ. The CDR3 loop is CASSLTSGPYLEQYF. The CDR3 DNA sequence: TGCGCCAGCAGTCTCACTAGCGGGCCCTATCTCGAGCAGTACTTC.

This chain connects TRBV10-1 to TRBJ1-1; D uncertain. Trimming cost V 6 bases and J 2 bases, with 7 bases left between them. The CDR3 totals 12 residues. Looked up from germline, CDR1 is WNHNN and CDR2 is SYGVQD (reference sequence). The CDR3 sequence is CASRGRNTEAFF. The CDR3 DNA sequence: TGCGCCAGCAGAGGGAGAAACACTGAAGCTTTCTTT.

Turning to this clone: The junction differs from germline at one of its ends, possibly a read error. This chain uses TRBV7-9 with TRBJ2-3; 12 nucleotides match TRBD2. The CDR3 length is 16 residues. In germline, CDR1 is SEHNR, CDR2 FQNEAQ (reference sequence). The CDR3 reads CSSSSLAGGFTDTQYF. The CDR3 region has the DNA TGTTCCAGCAGTAGTCTAGCGGGGGGGTTCACAGATACGCAGTATTTT.

The rearrangement joins TRBV5-1 to TRBJ1-5; tentative D call: TRBD1 (6 bases). The V gene's germline CDR1 is SGHRS and CDR2 YFSETQ. CDR3 size: 13 residues. Trimming took 2 bases from V and 4 from J, leaving 7 bases between them. This CDR3 reads CASSLTGNQPQHF. The DNA of the CDR3 is TGCGCCAGCAGCTTAACAGGGAATCAGCCCCAGCATTTT.

The V and J genes are TRBV28 and TRBJ1-3; D is possibly TRBD1 (5 bases). With 3 bases removed from V and 0 bases from J, the gap between germline ends came to 12 bases. Looked up from germline, CDR1 is MDHEN and CDR2 is SYDVKM. CDR3 length equals 16 residues. The CDR3 here is CASSLFRVSSGNTIYF. CDR3 DNA: TGTGCCAGCAGTTTGTTCAGGGTTAGCTCTGGAAACACCATATATTTT.

The V gene is TRBV7-9, the J gene TRBJ2-3; TRBD2 agrees at 7 bases. V trimming: 5 bases; J trimming: 11 bases; junction bases outside the gene matches: 7. This CDR3 contains 12 residues. Germline V gene lookup returns CDR1 SEHNR and CDR2 FQNEAQ (reference sequence). Here the CDR3 reads CASSMGLTEQYF. The CDR3 region has the DNA TGTGCCAGCAGCATGGGACTAACGGAGCAGTATTTT.